This T cell receptor (beta chain) derives from a study of cytomegalovirus exposure and HLA in healthy donors. In regard to this clone: Its specificity is not known.

Points from the study as a whole: Later work found that TCR association rates differed between HLA loci; DRB1 had the most and HLA-C the fewest. In a later analysis, TCR beta V- and J-gene trimming showed a link to a missense DCLRE1C variant. Further analysis was carried out later, and it showed several of the most significant clusters appearing linked to common viral pathogens.

60 Vbeta and 13 Jbeta primers were used in PCR. Profiling relied on immunoSEQ multiplex PCR, and the TCRdb table lists in-frame clones only, not all of them. The sample lists roughly 180,000 clones, 65% to 85% occurring once. The donors (healthy individuals) were bone marrow donors. The material sequenced was PBMCs. This TCR derives from a female donor in good health and CMV-seronegative.

CDR3 residues: CASSQQGYYGYTF. As DNA, the CDR3 is TGTGCCAGCAGCCAACAGGGGTACTATGGCTACACCTTC. The chain recombines TRBV7-8 with TRBJ1-2, with 7 nucleotides matching TRBD1. This CDR3 comprises 13 residues. After removal of 5 bases from V and 3 bases from J, the junction contained 3 bases not matched to a gene. Germline CDR1 and CDR2: SGHVS and FQNEAQ.